A selection of T cell receptor beta chains follows, all from one sample in a study of cytomegalovirus exposure and HLA in healthy donors. The data were produced by immunoSEQ multiplex PCR, yet TCRdb's version contains in-frame clones alone and is incomplete. The sample's table shows tens of thousands of clones. Material for sequencing was PBMCs. The source of these receptors is a male donor in good health and CMV-seropositive. The CDR3 runs from the conserved cysteine through the conserved F or W. A D gene is named only where the DNA matches it firmly. The listing skips clone size in some rows; elsewhere it reads once, few, many or a size class.

d_gene	j_gene	abundance	v_gene	CDR3nt	CDR3aa
NA	TRBJ1-1	NA	TRBV5-6	TGTGCCAGCAGCTTCGAACACAGGATGAACACTGAAGCTTTCTTT	CASSFEHRMNTEAFF
NA	TRBJ1-6	NA	TRBV9	TGTGCCAGCAGCGAGGGGAGGGGAACAGGGTTTTATAATTCACCCCTCCACTTT	CASSEGRGTGFYNSPLHF
TRBD1	TRBJ2-7	NA	TRBV7-9	TGTGCCAGCAGCTCGGGACAGCTTGGCTACGAGCAGTACTTC	CASSSGQLGYEQYF
TRBD1	TRBJ1-2	NA	TRBV7-3	TGTGCCAGCAGCTCTGTCCCTTGGGGACAGGGCCATGGCTACACCTTC	CASSSVPWGQGHGYTF
TRBD1	TRBJ2-6	NA	TRBV30	TGTGCCTGGAGTGCGGAGACAGGGACTGGGGCCAACGTCCTGACTTTC	CAWSAETGTGANVLTF
NA	TRBJ1-5	NA	TRBV2	TGTGCCAGCAGGGCTGACAGTTTCGATCAGCCCCAGCATTTT	CASRADSFDQPQHF
NA	TRBJ1-5	NA	TRBV6-5	TGTGCCAGCAGTCCACAGGGTAGAAGCAATCAGCCCCAGCATTTT	CASSPQGRSNQPQHF
NA	TRBJ2-2	NA	TRBV29-1	TGCAGCGCTATTACAGGGTTTCAGGCCGGGGAGCTGTTTTTT	CSAITGFQAGELFF
TRBD1	TRBJ2-7	NA	TRBV27	TGTGCCAGCAGCACCATCTCCCGGACAGGCCACCACGAGCAGTACTTC	CASSTISRTGHHEQYF
NA	TRBJ1-5	NA	TRBV5-1	TGCGCCAGCAGCTTGGGACAGGACCTTTACAATCAGCCCCAGCATTTT	CASSLGQDLYNQPQHF
NA	TRBJ1-1	NA	TRBV9	TGTGCCAGCAGCGTAACTTCCCAAAACACTGAAGCTTTCTTT	CASSVTSQNTEAFF
TRBD1	TRBJ2-1	NA	TRBV5-1	TGCGCCAGCAGCTTGGGACAGGGCAATGAGCAGTTCTTC	CASSLGQGNEQFF
TRBD2	TRBJ2-7	NA	TRBV7-9	TGTGCCAGCAGCTCAATAGCGGGGTTCTCCTACGAGCAGTACTTC	CASSSIAGFSYEQYF
NA	TRBJ1-2	NA	TRBV4-1	TGCGCCAGCAGCCAAGTTCAACAGGGTCCTGGCTACACCTTC	CASSQVQQGPGYTF
TRBD1	TRBJ1-2	NA	TRBV29-1	TGCAGCGTAGACATTGCAGGGGGCGCCCATGGCTACACCTTC	CSVDIAGGAHGYTF
NA	TRBJ1-5	NA	TRBV2	TGTGCCAGCCGTATTCCCGGGTCGACTAATCAGCCCCAGCATTTT	CASRIPGSTNQPQHF
NA	TRBJ1-5	NA	TRBV6-5	TGTGCCAGCAGTTACGAGGGAAAGGGTCAGCCCCAGCATTTT	CASSYEGKGQPQHF
NA	TRBJ1-5	NA	TRBV30	TGTGCCTGGAGTGACCTAGGAGATCAGCCCCAGCATTTT	CAWSDLGDQPQHF
TRBD1	TRBJ1-4	NA	TRBV5-1	TGCGCCAGCAGCATGGGACAGGCAACTAATGAAAAACTGTTTTTT	CASSMGQATNEKLFF
TRBD1	TRBJ1-4	NA	TRBV4-2	TGTGCCAGCAGCCGGGGACAGGCGAATGAAAAACTGTTTTTT	CASSRGQANEKLFF
NA	TRBJ1-4	NA	TRBV25-1	TGTGCCAGCAGAACAAGAACTAATGAAAAACTGTTTTTT	CASRTRTNEKLFF
TRBD1	TRBJ1-3	NA	TRBV6-1	TGTGCCAGCAGTGAATACGGGACAGATGGAAACACCATATATTTT	CASSEYGTDGNTIYF
NA	TRBJ1-1	NA	TRBV30	TGTGCCTGGAGTGGTCAGACCCAGGGAACTGAAGCTTTCTTT	CAWSGQTQGTEAFF
NA	TRBJ2-7	NA	TRBV28	TGTGCCAGCAGCACCGGGACAACGAGGTCGTACGAGCAGTACTTC	CASSTGTTRSYEQYF
TRBD1	TRBJ1-1	NA	TRBV7-2	TGTGCCAGCAGCTTACGACAGGGTACTGAAGCTTTCTTT	CASSLRQGTEAFF
TRBD1	TRBJ1-2	NA	TRBV28	TGTGCCAGCAGTTTCGGGGGACAGGGAGACTATGGCTACACCTTC	CASSFGGQGDYGYTF
NA	TRBJ1-2	NA	TRBV7-9	TGTGCCAGCAGCCCACTTTATATGAGCTACACCTTC	CASSPLYMSYTF
TRBD1	TRBJ1-1	NA	TRBV19	TGTGCCACTAAAACAGGGGGCGTGAACACTGAAGCTTTCTTT	CATKTGGVNTEAFF
TRBD1	TRBJ1-3	NA	TRBV5-6	TGTGCCAGCAGCTTGCGGGACAGGGAAGGCACCATATATTTT	CASSLRDREGTIYF
NA	TRBJ1-1	medium-sized	TRBV7-9	TGTGCCAGCAGCTTACAAACAGGAATGAACACTGAAGCTTTCTTT	CASSLQTGMNTEAFF
TRBD1	TRBJ2-7	NA	TRBV28	TGTGCCAGCGGGACAGGCTCAGGCTACGAGCAGTACTTC	CASGTGSGYEQYF
NA	TRBJ2-1	NA	TRBV30	TGTGCCTGGAGTGTACGGTACAATGAGCAGTTCTTC	CAWSVRYNEQFF
NA	TRBJ2-1	NA	TRBV5-1	TGCGCCAGCAGTGCGGGACTGTATGATAATGAGCAGTTCTTC	CASSAGLYDNEQFF
TRBD2	TRBJ2-1	NA	TRBV9	TGTGCCAGCAGCGTAGGGCTAGCGGGAGTTGACAATGAGCAGTTCTTC	CASSVGLAGVDNEQFF
TRBD1	TRBJ2-7	NA	TRBV7-9	TGTGCCAGCAGCTTTTCCGGGACAGCCTACGAGCAGTACTTC	CASSFSGTAYEQYF
NA	TRBJ1-5	NA	TRBV7-8	TGTGCCAGCAGCTACAGGTATAGCAATCAGCCCCAGCATTTT	CASSYRYSNQPQHF
TRBD1	TRBJ1-5	NA	TRBV30	TGTGCCTGGAGTTTGACAGGGGGTCAGCCCCAGCATTTT	CAWSLTGGQPQHF
NA	TRBJ2-1	NA	TRBV25-1	TGTGCCAGCAGTGCCGGCGGGATCCTCGACAATGAGCAGTTCTTC	CASSAGGILDNEQFF
TRBD1	TRBJ1-1	NA	TRBV6-6	TGTGCCAGCAGTTCCCAGGGGGCGAACACTGAAGCTTTCTTT	CASSSQGANTEAFF
TRBD1	TRBJ2-7	NA	TRBV6-6	TGTGCCAGCAGTCCCCAGGGGGCATCCTACGAGCAGTACTTC	CASSPQGASYEQYF
TRBD1	TRBJ1-1	NA	TRBV28	TGTGCCAGCAGTCCCCTCAAGGGGGCAACGAACACTGAAGCTTTCTTT	CASSPLKGATNTEAFF
NA	TRBJ2-1	NA	TRBV29-1	TGCAGCGTTGAATGGCGGCAGGGTATGGGCAATGAGCAGTTCTTC	CSVEWRQGMGNEQFF
TRBD1	TRBJ1-1	NA	TRBV2	TGTGCCAGCAGCATAGGACAGGGTAACACTGAAGCTTTCTTT	CASSIGQGNTEAFF
TRBD1	TRBJ1-1	NA	TRBV9	TGTGCCAGCAGCAATGACAGGGCCGGGAACACTGAAGCTTTCTTT	CASSNDRAGNTEAFF
NA	TRBJ1-5	NA	TRBV7-2	TGTGCCAGGAGTCTTCGAGGGTCCGTAGTACTCCAGCCCCAGCATTTT	CARSLRGSVVLQPQHF
TRBD2	TRBJ2-7	NA	TRBV11-2	TGTGCCAGCAGCTTGGGAAGCGGGGGGTTTTCCTACGAGCAGTACTTC	CASSLGSGGFSYEQYF
NA	TRBJ2-7	NA	TRBV6-1	TGTGCCAGCAGAATCGGGATTACAGTCTCCTACGAGCAGTACTTC	CASRIGITVSYEQYF
TRBD1	TRBJ1-4	NA	TRBV5-6	TGTGCCAGCAGCTTGTGGGTGACAGGGAGAGAGGAAAAACTGTTTTTT	CASSLWVTGREEKLFF
TRBD1	TRBJ2-7	NA	TRBV15	TGTGCCACCAGCGGCCAAAAGGGCAGGGGGACCTACGAGCAGTACTTC	CATSGQKGRGTYEQYF
NA	TRBJ2-7	NA	TRBV18	TGTGCCAGCTCCAGTAGGCACAGTACCTACGAGCAGTACTTC	CASSSRHSTYEQYF
NA	TRBJ1-1	NA	TRBV14	TGTGCCAGCAGCCAAGACGCGGGGAACACTGAAGCTTTCTTT	CASSQDAGNTEAFF
TRBD2	TRBJ2-2	NA	TRBV30	TGTGCCTGGACCCAGACTAGCGGGACCGGGGAGCTGTTTTTT	CAWTQTSGTGELFF
NA	TRBJ1-1	NA	TRBV11-2	TGTGCCAGCAGCCCCCCCGTGCGTGAAGCTTTCTTT	CASSPPVREAFF
NA	TRBJ1-6	NA	TRBV6-6	TGTGCCAGCAGTCACTATAATTCACCCCTCCACTTT	CASSHYNSPLHF
NA	TRBJ2-2	NA	TRBV30	TGTGCCTGGAATTGGCTAGCTCCAAACGGGGAGCTGTTTTTT	CAWNWLAPNGELFF
TRBD2	TRBJ2-5	NA	TRBV29-1	TGCAGCGTTGGTGGGACTACCCAAGAGACCCAGTACTTC	CSVGGTTQETQYF
TRBD1	TRBJ2-3	NA	TRBV18	TGTGCCAGCTCACCCACAGGGGGCCCAGATACGCAGTATTTT	CASSPTGGPDTQYF